The source of this T cell receptor beta chain is a study of T cell changes during pregnancy in multiple sclerosis. Clones were read by immunoSEQ multiplex PCR, and TCRdb kept only the in-frame ones, dropping some. The repertoire holds tens of thousands of clones, with about 87% as singletons. CDR3 length: 13 amino acids. V lost 0 bases, J lost 6 bases, and 10 bases lay in between. Germline CDR1 and CDR2: SGHNT and YYREEE (reference sequence). This specimen consisted of CD8+ T cells from peripheral blood mononuclear cells, obtained in the third trimester of pregnancy. This sequence joins TRBV5-4 and TRBJ2-7; weak D call: TRBD1 (5 bases). The receptor comes from a female donor with multiple sclerosis, enrolled in a pregnancy study. Here the CDR3 DNA reads TGTGCCAGCAGCTTGGTTCAGGGAAGCGAGCAGTACTTC. Its translation is CASSLVQGSEQYF.